Listed below are T cell receptor beta chains from one sample, sequenced in a study of immune heterogeneity within non-small cell lung tumors. In TCRdb, the multiplex PCR reads were re-called with MiXCR into one record per CDR3 protein. Altogether 9,000 to 10,000 distinct CDR3 sequences are present, roughly 32% being singletons, with the ten largest covering around 11%. Sequencing input: lung tumor tissue. These receptors originate from a man in his 60s with non-small cell lung cancer. The CDR3 runs from the conserved cysteine through the conserved F or W. The D gene is left open where the match is weak. Clone size is given for some rows only: seen once, a few or many times, or a class if the clone is expanded.

v_gene,j_gene,abundance,d_gene,CDR3aa,CDR3nt
TRBV28,TRBJ2-3,many,NA,CASSIQGTDTQYF,TGTGCCAGCAGTATACAGGGCACAGATACGCAGTATTTT
TRBV24-1,TRBJ1-4,medium-sized,NA,CATSDLGGPRSDNEKLFF,TGTGCCACCAGTGATCTGGGGGGACCCCGTTCCGATAATGAAAAACTGTTTTTT
TRBV30,TRBJ2-3,NA,NA,CASTGFIVIDTQYF,TGTGCCTCAACAGGGTTCATAGTGATAGATACGCAGTATTTT
TRBV14,TRBJ2-1,many,NA,CASSQGGSYNEQFF,TGTGCCAGCAGCCAAGGGGGCTCCTACAATGAGCAGTTCTTC